Following are 16 T cell receptor beta chains from one sample sequenced in a study of early T cells in non-severe SARS-CoV-2 infection (dated by TCRdb to 2020 to 2023). The library was prepared using 5' RACE. TCRdb records NextSeq 500 as the sequencer. The public reads were run again by TCRdb, first through fastp at Q25 and then through MiXCR, and only productive beta chains were kept. Records with the same CDR3 protein are collapsed into one entry carrying the most frequent genes and DNA. Counted in this sample were 80,000 to 100,000 distinct CDR3 sequences; roughly 12% of them appeared once. The biggest ten clones account for 6.5% of the sample. What was sequenced was whole blood. These receptor sequences come from an adult who was a healthcare worker with PCR-confirmed SARS-CoV-2 infection or an uninfected control (not recorded which).

The sample holds many counts of this clonotype. The rearrangement uses TRBV30 and TRBJ2-7; 8 nucleotides align to TRBD2. The CDR3 spans 15 residues. Per germline, CDR1 GTSNPN and CDR2 SVGIG (reference sequence). V lost 0 bases, J lost 6 bases, and 10 bases stayed unmatched. CDR3 residues: CAWSVLYGGEREQYF. The CDR3 DNA is TGTGCCTGGAGTGTACTCTACGGGGGGGAGCGCGAGCAGTACTTC. Supplemented by reference TRBV30 and TRBJ2-7, the full variable domain reads SQTIHQWPATLVQPVGSPLSLECTVEGTSNPNLYWYRQAAGRGLQLLFYSVGIGQISSEVPQNLSASRPQDRQFILSSKKLLLSDSGFYLCAWSVLYGGEREQYFGPGTRLTVT.

This clonotype was seen a few times. V is TRBV7-3 and J is TRBJ2-4; the match to TRBD1 covers 9 bases. The CDR3 covers 14 residues. Germline CDR1 is SGHTA and CDR2 is FQGTGA. The ends lost 5 bases at V and 6 bases at J; junction bases unmatched: 5. CDR3 sequence: CASSTGTGRNIQYF. The CDR3 DNA sequence: TGTGCCAGCAGCACCGGGACAGGGAGAAACATTCAGTACTTC. The whole variable domain, filled in from reference TRBV7-3 and TRBJ2-4, reads GAGVSQTPSNKVTEKGKYVELRCDPISGHTALYWYRQSLGQGPEFLIYFQGTGAADDSGLPNDRFFAVRPEGSVSTLKIQRTERGDSAVYLCASSTGTGRNIQYFGAGTRLSVL.

This clonotype was picked up many times. The chain uses TRBV10-3 and TRBJ1-1; 7 bases map to TRBD1. V trimming: 9 bases; J trimming: 1 base; junction bases outside the gene matches: 5. CDR3 length equals 13 residues. Germline lookup yields CDR1 ENHRY and CDR2 SYGVKD. The CDR3 DNA reads TGTGCCATGGGACAGCAGGGGAACACTGAAGCTTTCTTT. Residues: CAMGQQGNTEAFF.

This chain connects TRBV5-4 to TRBJ2-3; D perhaps matches TRBD1 (5 bases). V lost 2 bases to trimming and J lost 1 base, with 11 bases between them. Germline CDR1 SGHNT, CDR2 YYREEE (reference sequence). The CDR3 is made up of 15 amino acids. CDR3 protein: CASSLKGAGTDTQYF. CDR3 sequence (DNA): TGTGCCAGCAGCTTAAAAGGGGCCGGCACAGATACGCAGTATTTT.

The sample holds a few counts of this clonotype. This sequence joins TRBV5-4 and TRBJ2-1, with 7 bases matching TRBD1. The V and J ends lost 2 bases and 7 bases, in that order; junction bases with no gene match: 6. Looked up from germline, CDR1 is SGHNT and CDR2 is YYREEE (reference sequence). This CDR3 has 14 residues. The CDR3 DNA follows: TGTGCCAGCAGCTTTAAGACAGGGAGTAATGAGCAGTTCTTC. Translation gives CASSFKTGSNEQFF.

The chain carries TRBV7-2 and TRBJ2-1; TRBD2 might be the D (6 bases). The CDR3 consists of 15 residues. The ends were cut back, 2 bases at V and 4 bases at J, with 12 bases in the middle. CDR1 is SGHTA, CDR2 FQGNSA, per germline. For the CDR3, the DNA is TGTGCCAGCAGCTTAAAGTTCGGGGGTTACAATGAGCAGTTCTTC. Its protein product is CASSLKFGGYNEQFF.

The chain is built from TRBV5-4 and TRBJ2-7, with TRBD1 matching 9 bases. CDR3 length: 12 amino acids. Trimming cost V 6 bases and J 3 bases; bases outside gene matches: 1. CDR1 is SGHNT and CDR2 is YYREEE in the germline V gene (reference sequence). In DNA, the CDR3 is TGTGCCAGCACGGGACAGGGCTACGAGCAGTACTTC. This gives the protein CASTGQGYEQYF.

This clonotype was seen more than once but under ten times. V is TRBV18 and J is TRBJ2-5; TRBD2 aligns across 7 bases. The CDR3 consists of 18 residues. After removal of 3 bases from V and 0 bases from J, the junction contained 13 bases not matched to a gene. CDR1 is KGHSH, CDR2 LQKENI, per germline. As DNA, the CDR3 is TGTGCCAGCTCACCCACACTGGTTCGCCGGGAGGACCAAGAGACCCAGTACTTC. This gives the protein CASSPTLVRREDQETQYF.

This clonotype was seen more than once but under ten times. This rearrangement joins TRBV5-6 to TRBJ2-5; D is unresolved. Germline V lookup: CDR1 SGHDT, CDR2 YYEEEE. The CDR3 consists of 16 residues. V lost 5 bases and J 3 bases, leaving 20 bases between the germline ends. The DNA for the CDR3 is TGTGCCAGCAGTATTCTCACTCGGACCAGTAAAGAGACCCAGTACTTC. This encodes CASSILTRTSKETQYF.

This clonotype was counted a few times. The CDR3 region is CASSPGGDLAQPQHF. CDR3 nucleotides: TGTGCCAGCAGTCCAGGCGGGGACCTTGCTCAGCCCCAGCATTTT. V is TRBV12-3 or TRBV12-4 and J is TRBJ1-5; possible D gene TRBD1, 5 bases. The CDR3 runs 15 residues. Between the trimmed V and J ends, which lost 5 bases and 6 bases, there was a span of 17 bases.

The sample holds many counts of this clonotype. The chain links TRBV3-1 to TRBJ1-3, with no clear D. CDR1 LGHDT and CDR2 YNNKEL come from the germline V gene (reference sequence). With 3 bases removed from V and 3 bases from J, the gap between germline ends came to 3 bases. This CDR3 region has 12 residues. The CDR3 coding sequence is TGTGCCAGCAGCCAGAGTGGAAACACCATATATTTT. It is translated as CASSQSGNTIYF.

In DNA, the CDR3 is TGCAGTGAGGCACTCGCGGGAGTTTTGGGGAATGAGCAGTTCTTC. Translation: CSEALAGVLGNEQFF. The rearrangement joins TRBV20-1 to TRBJ2-1, with TRBD2 identical over 7 bases. This CDR3 is 15 amino acids long. Germline-derived CDR1 and CDR2 are DFQATT and SNEGSKA (reference sequence). V trimming: 7 bases; J trimming: 7 bases; junction bases outside the gene matches: 16.

The V call is TRBV11-2, the J call TRBJ2-4, with D possibly called TRBD1 or TRBD2 (5 bases each). Trimming stripped 1 base from V and 2 bases from J, with 15 bases between. The length of the CDR3 is 17 residues. Germline CDR1 is SGHAT and CDR2 is FQNNGV. CDR3 in DNA: TGTGCCAGCAGCTTAGTGGGCGGTGGGGGATCCAAAAACATTCAGTACTTC. It yields the protein CASSLVGGGGSKNIQYF.

Points on this clonotype: This is likely a read error, given that the CDR3 carries no conserved phenylalanine or tryptophan at its end. The genes are TRBV19 and TRBJ2-7, with 8 bases matching TRBD1. This CDR3 region has 13 residues. Trimming took 5 bases from V and 3 from J; bases not matched to a gene: 3. CDR1 and CDR2 from the germline V gene are LNHDA and SQIVND (reference sequence). The DNA for the CDR3 is TGTGCCAGTAGTTCTGACAGGGGCTACGAGCAGTACATC. Amino acid sequence: CASSSDRGYEQYI.

This clonotype was counted many times. V usage is TRBV5-4 and J usage is TRBJ2-7; D may be TRBD2 (5 bases). V lost 4 bases and J 0 bases, leaving 8 bases between the germline ends. Per germline, CDR1 SGHNT and CDR2 YYREEE (reference sequence). The CDR3 loop spans 13 amino acids. In DNA, the CDR3 is TGTGCCAGCAGCGCGGGTTACTCCTACGAGCAGTACTTC. Residues: CASSAGYSYEQYF.

The chain employs TRBV20-1 and TRBJ2-1; TRBD2 matches at 7 bases. CDR3 size: 15 residues. Losses at the gene ends were 0 bases for V and 8 bases for J; bases not matched to a gene: 10. Germline CDR1 reads DFQATT; CDR2 reads SNEGSKA (reference sequence). CDR3: CSARDGAGYRHEQFF. In DNA form, the CDR3 reads TGCAGTGCTAGAGATGGAGCGGGATATCGCCATGAGCAGTTCTTC.